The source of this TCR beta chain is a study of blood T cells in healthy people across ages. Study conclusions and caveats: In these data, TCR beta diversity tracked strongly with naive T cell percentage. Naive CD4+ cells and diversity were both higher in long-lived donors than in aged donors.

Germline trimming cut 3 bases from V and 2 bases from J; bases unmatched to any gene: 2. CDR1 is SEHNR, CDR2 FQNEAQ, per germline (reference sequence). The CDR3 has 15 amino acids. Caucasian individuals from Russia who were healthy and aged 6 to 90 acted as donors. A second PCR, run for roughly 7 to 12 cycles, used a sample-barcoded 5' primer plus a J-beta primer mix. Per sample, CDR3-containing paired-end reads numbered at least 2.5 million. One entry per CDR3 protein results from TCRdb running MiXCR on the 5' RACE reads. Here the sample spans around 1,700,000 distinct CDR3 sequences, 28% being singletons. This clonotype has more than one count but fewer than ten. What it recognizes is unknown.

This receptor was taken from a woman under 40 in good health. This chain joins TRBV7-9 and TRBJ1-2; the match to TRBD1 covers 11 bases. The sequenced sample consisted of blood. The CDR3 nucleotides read TGTGCCAGCAGCTTTGGGACAGGGGGAAACTATGGCTACACCTTC. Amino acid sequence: CASSFGTGGNYGYTF.